This T cell receptor beta chain was sequenced in a study of Graves' ophthalmopathy and Graves' hyperthyroidism. This clonotype was counted a few times. RNA transcripts provided the template for amplifying TCR beta CDR3 regions. RT-PCR in the first round used HTBI primers; a second-round multiplex PCR followed. A single record per CDR3 protein comes from TCRdb applying MiXCR to the multiplex PCR reads. Here the sample spans about 620,000 distinct CDR3 sequences, around a fifth being singletons. Trimming took 3 bases from V and 1 from J, leaving 22 bases between them. The CDR3 is made up of 18 amino acids. The germline gives CDR1 LGHNA, CDR2 YNFKEQ.

The sample taken for sequencing was peripheral blood. The receptor was isolated from a woman under 30 with stable Graves' hyperthyroidism. Some clones in this sample may be carry-over from other donors' samples. The chain employs TRBV4-2 and TRBJ2-7, with unresolved D. The CDR3 DNA reads as TGTGCCAGCAGCCACTATTTTGATGGTGGGGAAGAATCCTACGAGCAGTACTTC. Residues: CASSHYFDGGEESYEQYF.